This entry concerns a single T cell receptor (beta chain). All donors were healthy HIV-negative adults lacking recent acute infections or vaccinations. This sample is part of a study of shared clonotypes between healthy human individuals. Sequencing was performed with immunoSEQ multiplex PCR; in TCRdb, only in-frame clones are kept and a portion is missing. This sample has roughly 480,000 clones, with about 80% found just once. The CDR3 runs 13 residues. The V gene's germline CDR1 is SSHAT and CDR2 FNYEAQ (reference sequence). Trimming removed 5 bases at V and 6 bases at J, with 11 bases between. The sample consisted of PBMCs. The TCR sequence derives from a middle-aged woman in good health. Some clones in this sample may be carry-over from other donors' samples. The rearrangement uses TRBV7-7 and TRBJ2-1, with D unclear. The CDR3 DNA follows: TGTGCCAGCAGCCCGGCAGGATTCAATGAGCAGTTCTTC. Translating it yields CASSPAGFNEQFF. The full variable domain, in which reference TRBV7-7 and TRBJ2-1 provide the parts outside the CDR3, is GAGVSQSPRYKVTKRGQDVTLRCDPISSHATLYWYQQALGQGPEFLTYFNYEAQPDKSGLPSDRFSAERPEGSISTLTIQRTEQRDSAMYRCASSPAGFNEQFFGPGTRLTVL.